This T cell receptor (beta chain) appears in the sequencing data of a study of cytomegalovirus exposure and HLA in healthy donors. The PCR used 60 Vbeta and 13 Jbeta primers. Original processing notes: In a later analysis, the count reached tens of millions of unique TCR beta chains, with about 10 million shared. Clones were read by immunoSEQ multiplex PCR, and TCRdb kept only the in-frame ones, dropping some. That table supplies the V and J calls and clone size; D and trimming were determined from the DNA. The sample carries about 190,000 clones, 78% recorded once. In germline, CDR1 is SGHVS, CDR2 FNYEAQ. With 5 bases clipped from V and 6 bases from J, the junction kept 0 bases outside the gene matches. The CDR3 totals 11 residues. Points from the study as a whole: Reports indicate that TCR beta sequences accurately predicted the HLA-A and HLA-B alleles of most subjects. Later work found most CMV-associated TCR beta chains apparently HLA-restricted. For most TCR beta V segments, an earlier analysis put the productive rate at about 87% or about 30% of the time.

To note about this clone: Antigen unknown.

The sequenced material came from PBMCs. The receptor was derived from a woman younger than 45 in good health and CMV-seropositive. The chain combines TRBV7-6 with TRBJ2-7, with 8 bases identical to TRBD2. The CDR3 spells CASSRGGEQYF. In DNA form, the CDR3 reads TGTGCCAGCAGCCGGGGGGGCGAGCAGTACTTC.